The T cell receptor beta chain under discussion was sequenced for a study of shared clonotypes between healthy human individuals (dated by TCRdb to about 2020). Study-wide context: A couple of women and three men aged 18 to 49 years were included in the cohort. Each donor's leukapheresis produced roughly between roughly 0.85 and 9 billion PBMCs. The study deeply sequenced blood TCR repertoires of five healthy adults to estimate repertoire size and the extent of clonotype sharing between individuals. For each donor, three plates each were used for CD4 naive and CD4 memory, two plates were used for CD8 naive, and one plate was used for CD8 memory. To increase sequencing depth and limit assay-specific biases, TCR repertoire library preparation and sequencing were carried out by different laboratories using diverse techniques.

This clone was seen only a few times. Its antigen is not yet known. Base quality data are lacking; no much larger clone is found one base away. The donors were healthy, HIV-negative adults who had no recently reported acute infections or vaccinations. Every donor was a Caucasian adult residing in Nashville, Tennessee, USA. CD4+ T cells were enriched through magnetic negative selection, after which naive cells were positively selected on CD45RA and the remaining negative fraction served as the memory subset. Blood was collected by leukapheresis, and PBMCs were isolated by Ficoll-Histopaque density gradient centrifugation and then cryopreserved in liquid nitrogen vapor phase. Analytical flow cytometry was used to check the purity and quantity of each magnetically sorted T cell population. Genomic DNA was isolated from each sorted fraction and quantified by UV absorbance on a Nanodrop 2000c. Using the deep immunoSEQ assay, multiplex PCR amplified TCR CDR3 regions from genomic DNA. For each cell subset, the extracted genomic DNA was distributed evenly across all wells of several immunoSEQ 96-well plates, and each plate served as one replicate. For sorted subsets, about 210 ng of genomic DNA, equivalent to some 30,000 T cell genomes, went into each replicate PCR. Purified libraries were measured with a Qubit 3.0 fluorometer, size-checked on a Bioanalyzer 2100, and measured again with the KAPA Library Quantification kit. Every immunoSEQ 96-well plate was sequenced on a separate single-read 150-cycle Illumina NextSeq 550 flow cell. Regarding the original processing steps: Because the immunoSEQ output held only junctional sequences and lacked quality scores, the filtering could not match the filtering applied to full-length reads. To assign V/J genes and CDR3, sequences were annotated against IMGT germline references using PyIR, a Python wrapper for IgBLAST v1.9. Reads with weak V/J assignments (E-value above 1e-6), missing CDR3, stop codons, out-of-frame junctions, or ambiguous translated residues were removed. V3J clonotypes were defined as sequences sharing the same inferred V gene, J gene, and CDR3 amino acid sequence. Percentage overlap between repertoires was computed as shared unique clonotypes divided by the size of the smaller repertoire. Repertoire richness was assessed with RTK rarefaction, the Chao1 estimator, and Recon v2.1 estimates of unobserved clonotypes. OLGA was used to compute generation probabilities for all TCRbeta clonotypes that the gDNA method yielded from a few donors. The source is immuneACCESS, and TCRdb retained only in-frame sequences with V and J called. Part of the clones is not carried over; for the studies checked, unresolved V genes explain less than half of this, and the remainder is unexplained. V, J and clone size are those of that table, while D and trimming were read from the DNA. The sample table shows around 940,000 clones, and 76% are seen once. About 1.5% of the sample comes from the top ten.

What the study reported, not specific to this receptor: Compared with non-shared clonotypes, clonotypes shared by all four sorted-subset donors had higher generation probabilities. Across a few donors, roughly 5% of naive CD4, approximately 3.6% of naive CD8, roughly 2.3% of memory CD4, and approximately 0.4% of memory CD8 clonotypes were shared. Because the study included a small number of donors, the genetic and exposure-history diversity represented was limited. Sampling was limited to blood, and TCR repertoires in tissue likely differ from TCR repertoires in blood. Incomplete sequencing was indicated by rarefaction of sorted-subset datasets, despite the large sequencing depth. Naive subsets generally had larger estimated clonotype richness than memory subsets did. Pairwise subsampling indicated that sequencing depth was expected to affect the degree of clonotype sharing among donors.

The V end gives up 3 bases and the J end 2 bases, leaving 4 bases in the junction not matched to a gene. CDR1 and CDR2, per the germline V gene (reference sequence), are GTSNPN and SVGIG. From cysteine to phenylalanine, the CDR3 is 15 amino acids long. Of all the DNA, just the CDR3 is kept, 45 bases in frame from base 1. The sample consisted of memory CD4+ T cells sorted from blood. This sample's cell subset or site label indicates: CD45RA-negative fraction. The TCR comes from a man between 18 and 29 years old in good health. The chain was built from TRBV30 and TRBJ2-7, with 13 central nucleotides matching TRBD2. The DNA sequence is as follows: TGTGCCTGGAGCGAAGGGACTAGCGGGGCCTACGAGCAGTACTTC. Its amino acids are CAWSEGTSGAYEQYF. The variable domain in full, with residues beyond the CDR3 obtained from the reference TRBV30 and TRBJ2-7 genes, is SQTIHQWPATLVQPVGSPLSLECTVEGTSNPNLYWYRQAAGRGLQLLFYSVGIGQISSEVPQNLSASRPQDRQFILSSKKLLLSDSGFYLCAWSEGTSGAYEQYFGPGTRLTVT.